The clone carrying this TCR beta chain was seen a single time. The antigen is unknown. The data were taken from a study of a mutant IDH1 vaccine in newly diagnosed glioma. Regarding the study as a whole: Changes in the top peripheral T cell clonotypes seemingly had no bearing on pseudoprogression.

The CDR3 is 13 residues long. CDR1 GTSNPN and CDR2 SVGIG come from the germline V gene (reference sequence). The V end lost 3 bases, the J end lost 4 bases, and 9 bases lay between the germline ends. Clones were read by immunoSEQ multiplex PCR, and TCRdb kept only the in-frame ones, dropping some. Of 23,000 or so clones in the sample, 93% were seen once. Sample time point: baseline, week 1 (first vaccination visit). Treatment reported: pre-vaccination baseline after standard-of-care therapy. V and J are TRBV30 and TRBJ2-2; no clear D. The sample consisted of PBMCs, taken from a glioma patient treated with radiotherapy, temozolomide or both. The source of this sequence is a middle-aged man with glioma. CDR3 sequence reads: CAWSLDLTGELFF. The CDR3, as DNA: TGTGCCTGGAGCCTGGACCTCACCGGGGAGCTGTTTTTT.